This T cell receptor beta chain was obtained from a study of T cells in localized non-small cell lung cancer (dated by TCRdb to the early 2020s). Study-wide context: Comparing tumors with uninvolved tumor-adjacent lungs, the study looked at the T cell repertoires of hundreds of patients with early-stage NSCLC. The cohort was made up of roughly 250 treatment-naive NSCLC patients whose localized lung tumors had been resected. The mean age of the NSCLC patients was about 62 years, with 120 to 150 men and 95 to 110 women.

At diagnosis, tumor, uninvolved tumor-adjacent lung and peripheral blood were collected and then preserved as a mix of FFPE and fresh-frozen material. Results the study describes overall, beyond this receptor: Multi-region tumor sequencing was not performed, so intratumor heterogeneity could not be excluded. Uninvolved tumor-adjacent lung showed the highest T cell clonality, higher than tumor, which suggests more focused antigenic responses in the adjacent lung. Of the top 100 tumor clones, a median of 57 were detected in paired uninvolved adjacent lung; under 35 were also among that lung's top 100. Longer overall survival was associated with higher T cell density in blood, whereas shorter survival was associated with higher clonality in adjacent lung. Since the design was exploratory, TCR variables were selected using unadjusted p-values with no false-discovery rate correction.

TCR beta CDR3 regions were sequenced from DNA using the immunoSEQ Assay. Per the original workflow: T cell density was computed as TCR beta template counts normalized to usable DNA estimated by amplifying housekeeping genes. Using the preseqR package, richness was estimated by extrapolating to 120,000 templates for tissue samples and 400,000 templates for PBMC samples. Clonality was taken to be one minus Pielou's evenness. Differential abundance testing on productive amino-acid clonotypes, with a minimum total count of 5 and an alpha of 0.1, was used to identify tissue-enriched TCRs. The Jaccard Index and the Morisita Overlap Index were used to measure how much the repertoires overlapped between compartments. GLIPH grouped TCR beta CDR3s together with public tetramer-defined viral CDR3s, and a viral motif had to include at least three viral sequences and also show V-gene enrichment. Not all clones reach the TCRdb copy of this immuneACCESS table, which keeps in-frame sequences only. Checked studies attribute under half of the gap to unresolved V genes and leave the rest unexplained. Clone size and V and J calls were adopted from that table, with D and trimming inferred from the DNA. Counted in this sample were thousands of clones; 25% of them appeared once. Approximately 5.5% of the sample belongs to the ten largest clones.

In its sample, this clone comes out as large (0.1 to 1%). It has no known antigen specificity. No base qualities exist here, and no much larger clone lies one base off it. The clonotype was recovered from a woman aged 35 to 69 with stage I lung adenocarcinoma. This specimen was lung tumor tissue, taken before any cancer treatment.

The sequence in DNA is TGTGCCAGCAGTTTTTCCGGACTAGCGGGAGAGCAGTTCTTC. It codes for CASSFSGLAGEQFF. The chain joins TRBV28 to TRBJ2-1; TRBD2 matches 12 bases in the middle. V is pruned by 3 bases and J by 10 bases, leaving 4 bases of the junction without a gene match. From cysteine to phenylalanine, the CDR3 is 14 amino acids long. The only DNA kept is the CDR3, 42 bases in frame from the first base. CDR1 MDHEN and CDR2 SYDVKM are derived from the germline V gene. Full variable domain (CDR3 extended with the reference TRBV28 and TRBJ2-1 proteins): DVKVTQSSRYLVKRTGEKVFLECVQDMDHENMFWYRQDPGLGLRLIYFSYDVKMKEKGDIPEGYSVSREKKERFSLILESASTNQTSMYLCASSFSGLAGEQFFGPGTRLTVL.